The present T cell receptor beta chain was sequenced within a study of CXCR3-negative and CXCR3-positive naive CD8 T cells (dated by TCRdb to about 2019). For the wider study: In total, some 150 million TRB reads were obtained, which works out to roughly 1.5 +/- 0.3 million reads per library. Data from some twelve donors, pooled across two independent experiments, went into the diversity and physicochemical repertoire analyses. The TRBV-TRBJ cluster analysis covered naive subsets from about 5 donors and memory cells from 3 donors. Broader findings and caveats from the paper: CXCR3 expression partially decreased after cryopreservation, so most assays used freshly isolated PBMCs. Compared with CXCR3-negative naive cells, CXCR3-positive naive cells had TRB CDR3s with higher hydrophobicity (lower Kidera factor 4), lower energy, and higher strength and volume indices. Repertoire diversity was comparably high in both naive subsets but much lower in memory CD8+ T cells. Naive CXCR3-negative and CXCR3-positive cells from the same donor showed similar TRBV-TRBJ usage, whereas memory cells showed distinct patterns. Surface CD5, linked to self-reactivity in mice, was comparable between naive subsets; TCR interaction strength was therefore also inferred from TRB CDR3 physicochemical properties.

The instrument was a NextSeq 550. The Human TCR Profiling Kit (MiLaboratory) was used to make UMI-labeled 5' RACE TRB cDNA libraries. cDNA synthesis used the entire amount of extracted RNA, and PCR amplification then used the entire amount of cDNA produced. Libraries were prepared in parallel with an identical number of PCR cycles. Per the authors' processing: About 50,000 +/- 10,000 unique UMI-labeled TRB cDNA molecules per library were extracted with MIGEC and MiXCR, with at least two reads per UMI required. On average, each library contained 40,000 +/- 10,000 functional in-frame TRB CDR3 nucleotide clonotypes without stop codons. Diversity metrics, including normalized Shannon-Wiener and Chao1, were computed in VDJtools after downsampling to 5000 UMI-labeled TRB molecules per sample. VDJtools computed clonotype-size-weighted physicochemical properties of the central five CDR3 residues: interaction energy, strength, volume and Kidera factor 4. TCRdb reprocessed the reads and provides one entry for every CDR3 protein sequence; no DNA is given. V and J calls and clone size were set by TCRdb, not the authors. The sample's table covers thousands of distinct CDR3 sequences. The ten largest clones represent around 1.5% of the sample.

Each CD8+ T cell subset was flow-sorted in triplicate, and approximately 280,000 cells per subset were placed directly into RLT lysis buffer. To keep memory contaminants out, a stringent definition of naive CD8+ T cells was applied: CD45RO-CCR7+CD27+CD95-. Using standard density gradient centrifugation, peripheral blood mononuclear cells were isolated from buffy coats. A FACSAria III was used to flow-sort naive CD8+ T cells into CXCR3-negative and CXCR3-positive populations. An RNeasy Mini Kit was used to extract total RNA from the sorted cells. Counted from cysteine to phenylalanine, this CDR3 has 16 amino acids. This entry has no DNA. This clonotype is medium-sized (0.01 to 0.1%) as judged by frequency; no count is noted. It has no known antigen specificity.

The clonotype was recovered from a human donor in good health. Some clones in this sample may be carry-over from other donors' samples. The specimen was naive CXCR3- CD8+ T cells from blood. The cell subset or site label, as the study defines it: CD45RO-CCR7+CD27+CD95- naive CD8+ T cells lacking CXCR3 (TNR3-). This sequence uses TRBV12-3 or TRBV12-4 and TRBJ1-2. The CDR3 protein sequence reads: CASSLSPAPPNYGYTF.